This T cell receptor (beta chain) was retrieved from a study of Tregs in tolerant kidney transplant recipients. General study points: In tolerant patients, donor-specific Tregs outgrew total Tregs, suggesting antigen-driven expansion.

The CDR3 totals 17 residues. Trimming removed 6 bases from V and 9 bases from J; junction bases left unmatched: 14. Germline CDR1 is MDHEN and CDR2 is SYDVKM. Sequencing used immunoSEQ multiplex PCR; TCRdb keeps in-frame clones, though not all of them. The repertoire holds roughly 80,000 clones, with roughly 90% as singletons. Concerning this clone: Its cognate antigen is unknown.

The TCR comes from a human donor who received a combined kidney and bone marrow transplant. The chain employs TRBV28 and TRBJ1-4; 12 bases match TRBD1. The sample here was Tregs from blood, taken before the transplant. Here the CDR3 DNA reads TGTGCCAGCAGCCCTCCCCAGCCCGGGACAGGGGGCCAAAAACTGTTTTTT. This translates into CASSPPQPGTGGQKLFF.